The clone carrying this T cell receptor (beta chain) was counted a few times. This record comes from a study of cytomegalovirus exposure and HLA in healthy donors. V gave up 5 bases and J gave up 1 base, with 15 bases separating them. CDR3 length: 17 amino acids. Germline CDR1 reads SGHTA; CDR2 reads FQGTGA. The study ran its PCR with 60 Vbeta and 13 Jbeta primers. Profiled with immunoSEQ multiplex PCR; TCRdb holds only in-frame clones, not every one. The sample comprises approximately 140,000 clones, roughly four fifths of which are singletons, and around 1.3% rests with the top ten. Sample: PBMCs. The chain recombines TRBV7-3 with TRBJ2-6; D remains unclear. The TCR originated in a girl aged 2 to 9 in good health and CMV-seronegative. DNA for the CDR3: TGTGCCAGCAGCCCACCGGCGGCTAAATCTGGGGCCAACGTCCTGACTTTC. This translates into CASSPPAAKSGANVLTF.